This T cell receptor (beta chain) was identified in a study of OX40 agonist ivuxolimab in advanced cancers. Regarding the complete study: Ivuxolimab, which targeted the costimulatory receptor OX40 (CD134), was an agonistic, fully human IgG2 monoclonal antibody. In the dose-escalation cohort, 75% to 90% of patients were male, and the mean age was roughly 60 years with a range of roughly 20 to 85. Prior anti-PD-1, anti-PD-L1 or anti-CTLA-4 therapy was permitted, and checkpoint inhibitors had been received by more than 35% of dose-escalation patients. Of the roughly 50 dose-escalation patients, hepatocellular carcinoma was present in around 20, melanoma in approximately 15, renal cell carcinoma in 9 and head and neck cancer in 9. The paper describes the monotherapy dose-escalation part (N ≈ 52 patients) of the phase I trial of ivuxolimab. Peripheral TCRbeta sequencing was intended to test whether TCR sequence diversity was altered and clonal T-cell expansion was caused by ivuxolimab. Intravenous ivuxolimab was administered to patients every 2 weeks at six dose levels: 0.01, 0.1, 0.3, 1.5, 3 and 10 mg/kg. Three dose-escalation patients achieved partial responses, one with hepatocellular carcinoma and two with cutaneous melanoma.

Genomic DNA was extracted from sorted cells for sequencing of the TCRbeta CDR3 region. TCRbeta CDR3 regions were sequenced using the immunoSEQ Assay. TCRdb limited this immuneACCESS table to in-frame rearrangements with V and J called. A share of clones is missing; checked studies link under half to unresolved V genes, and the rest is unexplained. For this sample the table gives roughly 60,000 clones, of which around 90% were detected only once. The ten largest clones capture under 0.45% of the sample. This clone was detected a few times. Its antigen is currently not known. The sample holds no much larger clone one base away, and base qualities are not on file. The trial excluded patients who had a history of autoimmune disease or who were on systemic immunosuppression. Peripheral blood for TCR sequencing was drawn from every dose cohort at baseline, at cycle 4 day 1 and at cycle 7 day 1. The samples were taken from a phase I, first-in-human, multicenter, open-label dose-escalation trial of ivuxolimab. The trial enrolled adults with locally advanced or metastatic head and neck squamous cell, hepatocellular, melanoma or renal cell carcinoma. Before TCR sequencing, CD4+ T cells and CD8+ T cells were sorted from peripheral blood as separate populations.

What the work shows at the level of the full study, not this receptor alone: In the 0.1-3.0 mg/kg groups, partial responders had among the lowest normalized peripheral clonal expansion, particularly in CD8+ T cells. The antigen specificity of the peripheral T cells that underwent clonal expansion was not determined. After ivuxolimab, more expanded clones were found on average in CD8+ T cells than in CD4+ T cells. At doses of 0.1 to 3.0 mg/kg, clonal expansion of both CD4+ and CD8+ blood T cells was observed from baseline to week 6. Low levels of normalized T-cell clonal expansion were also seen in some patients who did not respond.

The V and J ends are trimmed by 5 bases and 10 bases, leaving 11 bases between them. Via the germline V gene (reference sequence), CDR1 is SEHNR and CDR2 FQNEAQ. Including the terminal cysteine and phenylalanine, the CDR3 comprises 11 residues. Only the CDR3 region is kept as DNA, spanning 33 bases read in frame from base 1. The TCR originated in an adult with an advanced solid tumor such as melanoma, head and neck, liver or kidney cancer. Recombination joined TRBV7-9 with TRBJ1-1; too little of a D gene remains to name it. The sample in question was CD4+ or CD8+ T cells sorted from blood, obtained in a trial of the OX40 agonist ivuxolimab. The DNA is TGTGCCAGCAGCACTGGACGAAGAGCTTTCTTT. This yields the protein CASSTGRRAFF.